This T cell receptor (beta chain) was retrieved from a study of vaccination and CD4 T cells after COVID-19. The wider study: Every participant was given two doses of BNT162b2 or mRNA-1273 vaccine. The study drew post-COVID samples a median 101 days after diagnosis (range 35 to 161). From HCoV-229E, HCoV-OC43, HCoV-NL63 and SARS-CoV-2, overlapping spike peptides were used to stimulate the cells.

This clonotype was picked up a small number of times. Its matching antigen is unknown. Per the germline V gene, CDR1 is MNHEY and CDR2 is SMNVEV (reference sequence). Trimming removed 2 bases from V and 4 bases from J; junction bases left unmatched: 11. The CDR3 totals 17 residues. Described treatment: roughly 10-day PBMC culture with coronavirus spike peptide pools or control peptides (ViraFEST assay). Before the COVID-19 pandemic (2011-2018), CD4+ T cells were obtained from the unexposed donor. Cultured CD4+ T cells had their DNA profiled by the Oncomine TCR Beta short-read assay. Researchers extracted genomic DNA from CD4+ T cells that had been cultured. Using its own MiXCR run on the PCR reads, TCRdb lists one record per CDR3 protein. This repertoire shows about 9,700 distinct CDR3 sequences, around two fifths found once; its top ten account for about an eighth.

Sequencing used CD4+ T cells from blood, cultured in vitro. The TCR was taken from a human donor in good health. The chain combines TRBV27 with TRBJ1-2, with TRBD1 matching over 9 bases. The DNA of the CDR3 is TGTGCCAGCAGTTTACGACCGTCCGGGACAGGGTTCTATGGCTACACCTTC. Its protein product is CASSLRPSGTGFYGYTF.